The 2 T cell receptor beta chains below all came from one sample that was sequenced in a study of regulatory T cells in long-lasting Graves disease. As for time point: persistent/refractory GD, antithyroid drugs over 5 years with positive TRAb. PBMC RNA was the source of the TCR library. Relying on iRepertoire HTBI primers and Arm-PCR of CDR3 regions, the team built TCR beta libraries. One entry per CDR3 protein results from TCRdb running MiXCR on the multiplex PCR reads. Counted here are almost 350,000 distinct CDR3 sequences, roughly a fifth occurring once; the ten biggest clones make up 25% to 35%. The input for sequencing was peripheral blood mononuclear cells (PBMCs), taken when the disease was refractory, from a patient treated with antithyroid drugs. These receptors were taken from a female donor with Graves disease.

This clonotype showed up many times. This chain uses TRBV28 with TRBJ2-2, with D hard to call. This CDR3 is built from 14 residues. The germline V and J ends were trimmed by 2 bases and 1 base, with 5 bases remaining between them. Germline V gives CDR1 MDHEN, CDR2 SYDVKM. The CDR3 sequence: CASSLQENTGELFF. The CDR3 coding sequence is TGTGCCAGCAGTTTACAAGAGAACACCGGGGAGCTGTTTTTT.

The rearrangement links TRBV5-6 to TRBJ1-5, with D possibly TRBD1 on 6 matching bases. Deletions cut 0 bases from V and 2 bases from J, with 12 bases between. CDR1 is SGHDT, CDR2 YYEEEE, per germline. This CDR3 spans 16 amino acids. The CDR3 region is CASSLDGGIRNQPQHF. The DNA for the CDR3 is TGTGCCAGCAGCTTGGACGGGGGCATACGCAATCAGCCCCAGCATTTT.